The 32 T cell receptor beta chains reported below all come from one sample, sequenced in a study of identifying expanded T cells in peripheral blood. Assay: immunoSEQ multiplex PCR; the TCRdb copy retains only in-frame clones and omits some. The sample holds around 75,000 clones, almost 90% seen once. The specimen sequenced was blood. The source is a person aged 18 to 70 in good health.

The V call is TRBV2, the J call TRBJ2-1; tentative D call: TRBD1 (8 bases). Germline CDR1 reads SNHLY; CDR2 reads FYNNEI. The CDR3 covers 12 residues. V was clipped by 7 bases and J by 12 bases, with 16 bases between them. The chain's CDR3 is CASNRYRGGQFF. The CDR3 region has the DNA TGTGCCAGCAATCGTTACAGGGGGGGGCAGTTCTTC.

The rearrangement uses TRBV5-1 and TRBJ1-3; 7 nucleotides line up with TRBD1. With 4 bases clipped from V and 4 bases from J, the junction kept 5 bases outside the gene matches. The CDR3 length is 14 residues. Germline V gene sequence: CDR1 SGHRS, CDR2 YFSETQ. The CDR3: CASSPGGVGNTIYF. Here the CDR3 DNA reads TGCGCCAGCAGCCCAGGGGGAGTCGGAAACACCATATATTTT. Combining the CDR3 with reference TRBV5-1 and TRBJ1-3 gives the whole variable domain KAGVTQTPRYLIKTRGQQVTLSCSPISGHRSVSWYQQTPGQGLQFLFEYFSETQRNKGNFPGRFSGRQFSNSRSEMNVSTLELGDSALYLCASSPGGVGNTIYFGEGSWLTVV.

Details on this clone: At one boundary the junction diverges from the germline segment, which might be a read error. Written as DNA, the CDR3 is TGTGCTAGTGGTTTGTGGGACTATGACTACACCTTC. It codes for CASGLWDYDYTF. The chain links TRBV12-5 to TRBJ1-2; D might be TRBD1 (5 bases). The germline CDR1 and CDR2 sequences are LGHNT and FRNRAP. The CDR3 sequence is 12 residues long.

The chain combines TRBV28 with TRBJ2-7; a possible D gene is TRBD2 (5 bases). The ends were cut back, 10 bases at V and 5 bases at J, with 18 bases in the middle. The CDR3 has 13 amino acids. Germline V gene data show CDR1 as MDHEN and CDR2 as SYDVKM. The CDR3 reads CATAGVNPNEQYF. The CDR3 DNA follows: TGTGCCACCGCCGGGGTTAACCCCAACGAGCAGTACTTC.

This chain links TRBV7-2 with TRBJ2-7; 12 bases align to TRBD2. V trimming: 1 base; J trimming: 5 bases; junction bases outside the gene matches: 6. Germline V gene sequence: CDR1 SGHTA, CDR2 FQGNSA. CDR3 size: 16 residues. The CDR3 loop reads CASSLGSSGRAHEQYF. In DNA form, the CDR3 reads TGTGCCAGCAGCTTAGGGTCTAGCGGGAGGGCGCACGAGCAGTACTTC.

V gene TRBV28 combines with J gene TRBJ1-2, with 7 positions matching TRBD1. The CDR3 has 12 residues. The germline CDR1 and CDR2 sequences are MDHEN and SYDVKM. With 6 bases clipped from V and 4 bases from J, the junction kept 2 bases outside the gene matches. The CDR3 region is CASRSGGYGYTF. The DNA for the CDR3 is TGTGCCAGCAGGTCAGGGGGCTATGGCTACACCTTC.

The V and J genes are TRBV6-6 and TRBJ1-2; D is possibly TRBD1 (5 bases). The germline gives CDR1 MNHNY, CDR2 SVGAGI (reference sequence). Trimming removed 0 bases at V and 5 bases at J, with 7 bases between. There are 13 residues in the CDR3. The CDR3, as DNA: TGTGCCAGCAGTTACTCGGGGGAGTATGGCTACACCTTC. Amino acids: CASSYSGEYGYTF.

The chain joins TRBV28 to TRBJ1-2, with 7 nucleotides matching TRBD1. The V gene end was trimmed by 5 bases and the J gene end by 4 bases; junction bases not matched to a gene: 4. CDR3 length: 13 residues. The germline V gene encodes CDR1 MDHEN and CDR2 SYDVKM. CDR3 coding DNA: TGTGCCAGCAGTCAGACAGGGCTCTATGGCTACACCTTC. This translates into CASSQTGLYGYTF.

The rearrangement uses TRBV29-1 and TRBJ2-1; possible D gene TRBD2, 6 bases. The V end was cut by 1 base, the J end by 4 bases, with 11 bases between. The germline V gene has CDR1 SQVTM and CDR2 ANQGSEA. The CDR3 length is 14 residues. CDR3 bases: TGCAGCGTTGAAGGGAGGGGCCGGTACAATGAGCAGTTCTTC. Its translation: CSVEGRGRYNEQFF.

This chain joins TRBV5-4 and TRBJ2-1; 9 nucleotides match TRBD2. This CDR3 is built from 14 residues. Germline CDR1 reads SGHNT; CDR2 reads YYREEE (reference sequence). Trimming at V came to 6 bases and at J to 5 bases, leaving 6 bases not matched to a gene. The CDR3 region is CASNSGGSDNEQFF. CDR3 DNA: TGTGCCAGCAATAGCGGGGGCTCGGACAATGAGCAGTTCTTC. Drawing the rest from reference TRBV5-4 and TRBJ2-1, the complete variable domain is ETGVTQSPTHLIKTRGQQVTLRCSSQSGHNTVSWYQQALGQGPQFIFQYYREEENGRGNFPPRFSGLQFPNYSSELNVNALELDDSALYLCASNSGGSDNEQFFGPGTRLTVL.

This chain links TRBV11-1 with TRBJ2-3; a possible D gene is TRBD2 (6 bases). Germline CDR1 reads SGHAT; CDR2 reads FQDESV (reference sequence). The CDR3 runs to 19 residues. Trimming removed 5 bases from V and 1 base from J, with 25 bases in between. This chain's CDR3 is CASSNDILGGRSGTDTQYF. CDR3 coding DNA: TGTGCCAGCAGCAACGATATCTTGGGGGGACGATCGGGCACAGATACGCAGTATTTT. The whole variable domain, filled in from reference TRBV11-1 and TRBJ2-3, reads EAEVAQSPRYKITEKSQAVAFWCDPISGHATLYWYRQILGQGPELLVQFQDESVVDDSQLPKDRFSAERLKGVDSTLKIQPAELGDSAMYLCASSNDILGGRSGTDTQYFGPGTRLTVL.

The J gene is TRBJ1-6, the V gene TRBV6-1; the D gene is possibly TRBD1 (5 bases). The CDR3 loop spans 13 amino acids. Germline values: CDR1 MNHNS, CDR2 SASEGT. The V end was cut by 8 bases, the J end by 1 base, with 6 bases between. The CDR3, as DNA: TGTGCCAGCGGGGGATCCTATAATTCACCCCTCCACTTT. It translates to CASGGSYNSPLHF.

The chain links TRBV7-2 to TRBJ2-3; TRBD1 might be the D (5 bases). CDR1 is SGHTA and CDR2 is FQGNSA in the germline V gene. The CDR3 spans 16 residues. Trimming pared 3 bases from V and 0 bases from J, leaving 13 bases between. The CDR3 loop reads CASSLVGDTSTDTQYF. The CDR3 coding sequence is TGTGCCAGCAGCTTGGTAGGGGATACTAGCACAGATACGCAGTATTTT.

The V and J genes are TRBV11-2 and TRBJ2-7; D not resolved. Germline CDR1 SGHAT, CDR2 FQNNGV. V was clipped by 2 bases and J by 2 bases, with 7 bases between them. The CDR3 extends over 13 amino acids. Here the CDR3 reads CASSLSYTYEQYF. CDR3 bases: TGTGCCAGCAGCTTATCTTACACCTACGAGCAGTACTTC.

The rearrangement uses TRBV5-4 and TRBJ2-3; the D call may be TRBD1 or TRBD2 (6 bases each). V lost 5 bases and J lost 0, with 10 bases in between. In germline, CDR1 is SGHNT, CDR2 YYREEE (reference sequence). The CDR3 consists of 14 residues. The CDR3 spells CASRRDISTDTQYF. The CDR3 DNA reads as TGTGCCAGCAGGCGGGACATCAGCACAGATACGCAGTATTTT.

As for this clone: At the DNA level, this CDR3 is encoded by other sequences in the same sample as well. The V call is TRBV15, the J call TRBJ2-7; the D gene is possibly TRBD2 (5 bases). V dropped 0 bases and J dropped 1 base, with 7 bases sitting between them. The CDR3 loop spans 14 amino acids. Germline-derived CDR1 and CDR2 are LNHNV and YYDKDF (reference sequence). The CDR3 is CATSRDRGSYEQYF. In DNA form, the CDR3 reads TGTGCCACCAGCAGAGATCGGGGATCCTACGAGCAGTACTTC.

The J gene is TRBJ2-7, the V gene TRBV5-3; 11 nucleotides line up with TRBD2. TRBV5-3 is an ORF for which the function is uncertain. V lost 0 bases and J lost 2; bases outside the gene matches: 10. There are 18 residues in the CDR3. This CDR3 reads CARSLVPSGRPDTYEQYF. The CDR3, as DNA: TGTGCCAGAAGCTTGGTGCCTAGCGGGAGGCCCGATACCTACGAGCAGTACTTC.

J is TRBJ1-2 and V is TRBV5-6; unclear D gene. Trimming took 0 bases from V and 6 from J, leaving 12 bases between them. The CDR3 runs 14 residues. CDR1 SGHDT and CDR2 YYEEEE come from the germline V gene. CDR3 nucleotides: TGTGCCAGCAGCTTGGCTTTCCCAATCAATGGCTACACCTTC. It is translated as CASSLAFPINGYTF.

This chain uses TRBV19 with TRBJ1-1; 11 bases are a match to TRBD1. The CDR3 runs 13 residues. Germline V gene data show CDR1 as LNHDA and CDR2 as SQIVND (reference sequence). V trimming: 7 bases; J trimming: 4 bases; junction bases outside the gene matches: 2. This CDR3 reads CASKGTGGTEAFF. In DNA, the CDR3 is TGTGCCAGTAAAGGGACAGGGGGCACTGAAGCTTTCTTT.

The chain's CDR3 is CASSATGTGTQYF. The CDR3 region has the DNA TGTGCCAGCTCAGCAACAGGGACGGGGACCCAGTACTTC. V is TRBV6-5 and J is TRBJ2-5; maybe TRBD1 (6 bases). This CDR3 comprises 13 residues. With 8 bases removed from V and 7 bases from J, the gap between germline ends came to 17 bases. Germline V gene lookup returns CDR1 MNHEY and CDR2 SVGAGI.

This clone was seen only once. This chain links TRBV6-5 with TRBJ2-5; D is possibly TRBD1 (5 bases). In germline, CDR1 is MNHEY, CDR2 SVGAGI. The CDR3 has 16 residues. Trimming shortened V by 0 bases and J by 5 bases, and 16 bases separated the two germline ends. The chain's CDR3 is CASSYSKAGKAETQYF. The CDR3 coding sequence is TGTGCCAGCAGTTACTCGAAGGCAGGGAAGGCTGAGACCCAGTACTTC.

The rearrangement joins TRBV10-3 to TRBJ1-1; TRBD1 matches at 7 bases. Trimming removed 0 bases from V and 4 bases from J; junction bases left unmatched: 8. This CDR3 has 16 residues. Germline V gene lookup returns CDR1 ENHRY and CDR2 SYGVKD. The CDR3 loop is CAISESKGGATTEAFF. As DNA, the CDR3 is TGTGCCATCAGTGAGTCAAAAGGGGGCGCGACCACTGAAGCTTTCTTT.

The chain combines TRBV20-1 with TRBJ1-2; D ambiguous. CDR1 is DFQATT, CDR2 SNEGSKA, per germline (reference sequence). Trimming shortened V by 4 bases and J by 5 bases, and 8 bases separated the two germline ends. The CDR3 runs to 11 residues. CDR3 amino acids: CSATISYGYTF. The CDR3 region has the DNA TGCAGTGCTACCATTAGTTATGGCTACACCTTC.

This clone was observed once. This rearrangement joins TRBV20-1 to TRBJ2-7; 7 nucleotides line up with TRBD2. The CDR3 totals 11 residues. The germline CDR1 and CDR2 sequences are DFQATT and SNEGSKA (reference sequence). The junction had 4 bases not matched to a gene; V was cut back by 6 bases and J by 5 bases. The CDR3 is CSAAGVHEQYF. The CDR3 bases are TGCAGTGCGGCGGGGGTTCACGAGCAGTACTTC.

The chain uses TRBV28 and TRBJ2-7, with TRBD2 matching 8 bases. There are 15 residues in the CDR3. The germline CDR1 and CDR2 sequences are MDHEN and SYDVKM. J lost 2 bases, V lost 5 bases, and 8 bases had no gene match. The CDR3 coding sequence is TGTGCCAGCAGTCTCGCGGGAGGAGCAACCTACGAGCAGTACTTC. It specifies CASSLAGGATYEQYF.

The V gene is TRBV5-1, the J gene TRBJ1-1; perhaps TRBD1 as D (6 bases). The CDR3 has 15 residues. Per the germline V gene, CDR1 is SGHRS and CDR2 is YFSETQ. Trimming cost V 1 base and J 3 bases, with 13 bases left between them. CDR3: CASSLSAGADTEAFF. In DNA form, the CDR3 reads TGCGCCAGCAGCTTGAGTGCAGGGGCCGACACTGAAGCTTTCTTT.

J is TRBJ2-1 and V is TRBV6-5; no definite D call. CDR1 and CDR2 (germline): MNHEY, SVGAGI. Trimming removed 8 bases from V and 6 bases from J, with 20 bases in between. This CDR3 is built from 15 residues. The CDR3, as DNA: TGTGCCAGCCAGGCAGGTTTGAAAGCTAGCAATGAGCAGTTCTTC. Its protein is CASQAGLKASNEQFF.

The chain has TRBV6-5 and TRBJ2-1, with D uncertain. The CDR3 loop spans 13 amino acids. Trimming left V 2 bases short and J 9 bases short, with 11 bases between. CDR1 is MNHEY and CDR2 is SVGAGI in the germline V gene. The CDR3 region is CASSYRESGEQFF. Here the CDR3 DNA reads TGTGCCAGCAGTTACAGGGAAAGTGGTGAGCAGTTCTTC.

This clone is a singleton in its sample. The rearrangement uses TRBV7-8 and TRBJ2-4; D is uncertain. The germline V gene encodes CDR1 SGHVS and CDR2 FQNEAQ. CDR3 length: 17 amino acids. V shed 1 base and J shed 0 bases, with 13 bases lying between them. Here the CDR3 DNA reads TGTGCCAGCAGCTTAGAGTGGGCGGCGCGAGCCAAAAACATTCAGTACTTC. Translation: CASSLEWAARAKNIQYF.

This sequence joins TRBV9 and TRBJ2-3; D gene uncertain. Germline values: CDR1 SGDLS, CDR2 YYNGEE. There are 12 residues in the CDR3. V shed 4 bases and J shed 6 bases, with 9 bases lying between them. The DNA for the CDR3 is TGTGCCAGCAGCCGGAGATGGGATACGCAGTATTTT. It specifies CASSRRWDTQYF.

The chain has TRBV28 and TRBJ2-3; perhaps D is TRBD1 or TRBD2 (5 bases each). Looked up from germline, CDR1 is MDHEN and CDR2 is SYDVKM. The V gene lost 1 base and the J gene lost 2 bases, with 10 bases spanning the gap. The CDR3 has 15 amino acids. The CDR3 loop is CASSLSRGLTDTQYF. DNA of the CDR3: TGTGCCAGCAGTTTATCCCGGGGCCTCACAGATACGCAGTATTTT.

This chain connects TRBV18 to TRBJ2-6; D is uncertain. V lost 3 bases, J lost 0 bases, and 12 bases lay in between. Per the germline V gene, CDR1 is KGHSH and CDR2 is LQKENI. The CDR3 runs 17 residues. Written as DNA, the CDR3 is TGTGCCAGCTCACCCGAGACGGTGAGCTCTGGGGCCAACGTCCTGACTTTC. Encoded protein: CASSPETVSSGANVLTF.